This T cell receptor beta chain emerged from a study of shared clonotypes between healthy human individuals. CD45RO-negative cells were positively selected for CCR7, leaving out terminally differentiated effector memory CD45RA+ cells. Some clones are missing from TCRdb's copy, which holds only in-frame ones; the method was immunoSEQ multiplex PCR. The table includes 1.5 million to 2.5 million clones, just under 95% detected once. Germline CDR1 reads SNHLY; CDR2 reads FYNNEI. The V and J ends lost 9 bases and 7 bases respectively, with 6 bases between them. The CDR3 is 9 residues long. The gene calls are TRBV2 and TRBJ1-2; TRBD1 might be the D (6 bases). Sequenced sample: naive CD8+ T cells sorted from blood. The sequence was collected from a man aged 18 to 29 in good health. DNA of the CDR3: TGTGCCAGACAGGGTGGCTACACCTTC. Amino acids: CARQGGYTF.